The 11 T cell receptor beta chains listed next were all sequenced from one sample in a study of cytomegalovirus exposure and HLA in healthy donors. The PCR used 60 Vbeta and 13 Jbeta primers. This table comes from immunoSEQ multiplex PCR, and its TCRdb copy is limited to in-frame clones, with some not included. The sample carries about 89,000 clones, roughly 86% recorded once. The sequencing input was PBMCs. These receptors all come from a man aged 25 to 45 in good health and CMV-seropositive.

This clone was found a few times. This sequence joins TRBV2 and TRBJ2-2; TRBD2 matches at 12 bases. Germline CDR1 reads SNHLY; CDR2 reads FYNNEI. V gave up 4 bases and J gave up 7 bases; unmatched junction bases: 4. The length of the CDR3 is 15 residues. The CDR3 DNA follows: TGTGCCAGCAGTGGCCGACTAGCGGGAGTCGGGGAGCTGTTTTTT. It encodes CASSGRLAGVGELFF.

The gene calls are TRBV5-1 and TRBJ1-4; D is unclear. CDR1 and CDR2 (germline): SGHRS, YFSETQ. Trimming shortened V by 2 bases and J by 0 bases, and 8 bases separated the two germline ends. The CDR3 is 15 amino acids. The CDR3 region has the DNA TGCGCCAGCAGCTTTGCGTCCGCAACTAATGAAAAACTGTTTTTT. Protein: CASSFASATNEKLFF.

This clone has more than one count but fewer than ten. The genes are TRBV5-1 and TRBJ2-5; 11 nucleotides agree with TRBD1. The germline V gene has CDR1 SGHRS and CDR2 YFSETQ. Trimming removed 4 bases from V and 2 bases from J; junction bases left unmatched: 7. The CDR3 loop spans 16 amino acids. This chain's CDR3 is CASSRGTGGLQETQYF. Here the CDR3 DNA reads TGCGCCAGCAGCAGGGGGACAGGGGGACTACAAGAGACCCAGTACTTC.

The V call is TRBV4-1, the J call TRBJ2-2; possibly TRBD2 for D (6 bases). Germline-derived CDR1 and CDR2 are MGHRA and YSYEKL. Trimming pared 3 bases from V and 7 bases from J, leaving 6 bases between. CDR3 length: 12 residues. CDR3 sequence reads: CASSHGGGELFF. The CDR3 DNA reads TGCGCCAGCAGCCACGGGGGCGGGGAGCTGTTTTTT.

The gene calls are TRBV14 and TRBJ2-7; 9 bases map to TRBD1. Per the germline V gene, CDR1 is SGHDN and CDR2 is FVKESK. The CDR3 spans 14 residues. V trimming: 4 bases; J trimming: 4 bases; junction bases outside the gene matches: 5. The CDR3 DNA follows: TGTGCCAGCAGCCCCGGGGACAGGGCTTACGAGCAGTACTTC. It yields the protein CASSPGDRAYEQYF.

The CDR3 DNA reads TGTGCCAGCAGCGTACAGGGGGGATCTGAAAAACTGTTTTTT. It codes for CASSVQGGSEKLFF. The chain is built from TRBV11-2 and TRBJ1-4; 8 bases are a match to TRBD1. The CDR3 covers 14 residues. The germline V gene encodes CDR1 SGHAT and CDR2 FQNNGV. Trimming at V came to 5 bases and at J to 7 bases, leaving 6 bases not matched to a gene.

The rearrangement uses TRBV19 and TRBJ2-1, with 11 bases aligning to TRBD2. The CDR3 totals 15 residues. Looked up from germline, CDR1 is LNHDA and CDR2 is SQIVND (reference sequence). The ends lost 5 bases at V and 7 bases at J; junction bases unmatched: 7. CDR3 bases: TGTGCCAGTAGTGTACTAGCGGGAGTGGGTAATGAGCAGTTCTTC. It yields the protein CASSVLAGVGNEQFF.

The CDR3: CASRKAGSDTQYF. The CDR3 DNA reads TGCGCCAGCAGAAAAGCGGGATCAGATACGCAGTATTTT. The V call is TRBV10-1, the J call TRBJ2-3, with 7 bases fitting TRBD2. CDR1 and CDR2 from the germline V gene are WNHNN and SYGVQD (reference sequence). V dropped 6 bases and J dropped 4; count of bases not matched to a gene: 4. CDR3 length: 13 amino acids.

V is TRBV5-1 and J is TRBJ2-5; D is uncertain. The DNA matches TRBJ2-7 better at its end, which makes the J call doubtful. CDR3 length equals 14 residues. Germline-derived CDR1 and CDR2 are SGHRS and YFSETQ. The CDR3: CASSPALNSYEQYF. In DNA form, the CDR3 reads TGCGCCAGCAGCCCGGCACTAAACTCCTACGAGCAGTACTTC.

The count of this clone is one. This sequence joins TRBV7-9 and TRBJ2-1, with 9 bases identical to TRBD2. Germline CDR1 and CDR2: SEHNR and FQNEAQ (reference sequence). The CDR3 sequence is 16 residues long. V was pared by 1 base and J by 5 bases, with 6 bases of the junction left unmatched. In DNA form, the CDR3 reads TGTGCCAGCAGCTTAGATCGTAGCGGGAGAAACAATGAGCAGTTCTTC. Encoded protein: CASSLDRSGRNNEQFF.

V is TRBV6-6 and J is TRBJ1-5; D may be TRBD1 (6 bases). V was shortened by 6 bases and J by 1 base, with 13 bases between the two germline ends. The V gene's germline CDR1 is MNHNY and CDR2 SVGAGI (reference sequence). This CDR3 comprises 15 residues. The CDR3 region is CASRPQGRSNQPQHF. Written as DNA, the CDR3 is TGTGCCAGCAGACCACAGGGACGGAGCAATCAGCCCCAGCATTTT.